The clone carrying this TCR beta chain was counted between two and nine times. This sample stems from a study of CD8+ T cells in alopecia areata. In each case, RNA was isolated and then reverse transcribed into cDNA as the sequencing template. Here immunoSEQ multiplex PCR was the method, and the copy in TCRdb shows in-frame clones only, minus some. The sample includes about 120,000 clones, 47% of them seen just once. The receptor was isolated from a human donor with alopecia areata. The sample consisted of NKG2D-low CD8+ T cells sorted from blood.

The CDR3 here is CSVDLDSINEQFF. The CDR3, as DNA: TGCAGCGTTGACCTGGACAGCATCAATGAGCAGTTCTTC. V is TRBV29-1 and J is TRBJ2-1; D is possibly TRBD1 (6 bases). CDR3 length: 13 amino acids. CDR1 is SQVTM and CDR2 is ANQGSEA in the germline V gene. V lost 3 bases, J lost 6 bases, and 12 bases lay in between.